This TCR beta chain was found in a study of T cell responses to AZD1222 COVID-19 vaccine. Regarding the study as a whole: Mapped onto spike, vaccine-associated CD4 TCRs spanned it and were dominant at 160-218 and 743-854. Per reports, nearly half of all spike-specific TCRs target regions that are unmutated in variants. With two AZD1222 doses given, Spike-specific TCR breadth and depth both rose.

This CDR3 spans 12 amino acids. Germline CDR1 and CDR2: MNHEY and SVGAGI. The V and J ends lost 6 bases and 8 bases, in that order; junction bases with no gene match: 5. TCRdb's copy holds only in-frame clones and misses some; the assay was immunoSEQ multiplex PCR. The data contain about 100,000 clones, more than 75% of them seen just once; the ten biggest clones take up roughly 10%. About this clone: Its antigen is currently unknown.

This TCR was sampled from an adult who received the AZD1222 COVID-19 vaccine. The chain has TRBV6-5 and TRBJ1-2; 8 nucleotides align to TRBD1. This sample comprised peripheral blood, obtained 28 days after the second AZD1222 dose. For the CDR3, the DNA is TGTGCCAGCAGCCAGGACAGGGACGGCTACACCTTC. Encoded protein: CASSQDRDGYTF.